This T cell receptor beta chain was sequenced for a study of long-term antiretroviral therapy in people with HIV. Study outcomes and limitations: Controls had broader CDR3 length ranges than HIV repertoires did. Following ART, diversity rose but still fell short of transplant donor controls.

A note on this clone: Its specificity is unknown.

This CDR3 has 16 amino acids. Trimming took off 1 base at V and 3 bases at J, with 15 bases between the two ends. Germline CDR1 reads MGHDK; CDR2 reads SYGVNS. Sequencing used immunoSEQ v3.0 at survey level. Each sample aimed for about 35,000-50,000 sequenced T-cell genomes. Measured with immunoSEQ multiplex PCR; TCRdb has only the in-frame clones, and not every one. This sample has 16,000 or so clones, with around 84% found just once. Cryopreserved PBMC numbered about 0.9-11 million per sample before DNA extraction. The receptor was isolated from a woman aged 35 to 49 with HIV. V usage is TRBV25-1 and J usage is TRBJ1-1; possible D gene TRBD1, 5 bases. The input for sequencing was unsorted PBMCs, taken 0.5 years after starting antiretroviral therapy. The CDR3 DNA reads TGTGCCAGCAGTGAATCTTGGGGGTTCAGGGACACTGAAGCTTTCTTT. As protein: CASSESWGFRDTEAFF.